These 25 T cell receptor beta chains were sequenced from one sample in a study of CD4 T cells in relation to SARS-CoV-2 and coronaviruses. The repertoire was sequenced with immunoSEQ multiplex PCR; TCRdb's copy has only in-frame clones and lacks some. The profile shows 21,000 or so clones, 76% of them singletons. CD4+ T cells from unexposed donors were obtained before the COVID-19 pandemic (2011-2018). The cells were cultured for around ten days before CD4+ T cells were isolated. For these TCRs, the target antigens are not known. The sequenced sample consisted of CD4+ T cells from PBMCs, cultured in vitro. The receptors were sampled from a human donor in good health.

V is TRBV10-3 and J is TRBJ2-1; D remains ambiguous. The CDR3 covers 15 residues. The V and J ends lost 4 bases and 1 base respectively, with 11 bases between them. Germline V gives CDR1 ENHRY, CDR2 SYGVKD. CDR3 residues: CAISAADSSYNEQFF. CDR3 coding DNA: TGTGCCATCAGTGCCGCCGACTCTTCCTACAATGAGCAGTTCTTC.

This chain joins TRBV30 and TRBJ1-6, with D possibly TRBD1 on 6 matching bases. Trimming left V 4 bases short and J 8 bases short, with 21 bases between. This CDR3 spans 16 amino acids. Germline CDR1 reads GTSNPN; CDR2 reads SVGIG (reference sequence). The CDR3 coding sequence is TGTGCCTGGACCAGGACAGCTCGGGCACGGGATTCACCCCTCCACTTT. This codes for CAWTRTARARDSPLHF.

With regard to this clone: Just one base apart from a much larger clone, this may be a read error. This sample also contains other DNA sequences that code for the same CDR3. The V gene is TRBV5-1, the J gene TRBJ1-1, with TRBD1 as a possible D gene (6 bases). The CDR3 loop spans 15 amino acids. Germline V gene data show CDR1 as SGHRS and CDR2 as YFSETQ. Trimming cost V 0 bases and J 0 bases, with 9 bases left between them. CDR3 DNA: TGCGCCAGCAGCTTGGCCGGGACAATGAACACTGAAGCTTTCTTT. Its translation: CASSLAGTMNTEAFF.

Only one count was recorded for this clone. This chain connects TRBV6-5 to TRBJ1-2; TRBD1 is a possible D gene (6 bases). CDR1 is MNHEY, CDR2 SVGAGI, per germline. V was clipped by 6 bases and J by 1 base, with 15 bases between them. The CDR3 is made up of 15 amino acids. In DNA, the CDR3 is TGTGCCAGCAGCCCGACAGGCGCGTTTAACTATGGCTACACCTTC. Translated, it gives CASSPTGAFNYGYTF.

This clone turned up a few times. V is TRBV7-3 and J is TRBJ2-2; 7 bases line up with TRBD1. The germline V gene encodes CDR1 SGHTA and CDR2 FQGTGA. Trimming cost V 0 bases and J 5 bases; bases outside gene matches: 3. There are 15 residues in the CDR3. CDR3 protein: CASSLTGGSTGELFF. In nucleotides, the CDR3 is TGTGCCAGCAGCTTAACAGGGGGCAGTACCGGGGAGCTGTTTTTT.

The V call is TRBV27, the J call TRBJ1-4; D gene uncertain. The CDR3 loop spans 14 amino acids. Deletions cut 5 bases from V and 7 bases from J, with 14 bases between. Germline V gene sequence: CDR1 MNHEY, CDR2 SMNVEV (reference sequence). DNA of the CDR3: TGTGCCAGCAGTGACCTTCTCGGCGGTGAAAAACTGTTTTTT. This gives the protein CASSDLLGGEKLFF.

The chain joins TRBV10-1 to TRBJ2-7; a possible D gene is TRBD2 (5 bases). The V end lost 0 bases, the J end lost 4 bases, and 7 bases lay between the germline ends. CDR1 and CDR2 (germline): WNHNN, SYGVQD (reference sequence). The CDR3 runs 13 residues. The CDR3 protein is CASSESSEYEQYF. The CDR3 nucleotides are TGCGCCAGCAGTGAGTCTAGCGAGTACGAGCAGTACTTC.

V is TRBV6-5 and J is TRBJ2-7; the match to TRBD2 covers 9 bases. The CDR3 extends over 16 amino acids. Germline V CDR1 and CDR2: MNHEY, SVGAGI. J gave up 4 bases and V 4 bases, and 11 bases lay outside the gene matches. The CDR3 nucleotides read TGTGCCAGCAGTTTTCTTAGCGGGAGTACCTCGTACGAGCAGTACTTC. Its translation is CASSFLSGSTSYEQYF.

The chain is built from TRBV6-5 and TRBJ2-7, with 7 bases fitting TRBD1. V gave up 2 bases and J gave up 2 bases; unmatched junction bases: 9. CDR1 MNHEY and CDR2 SVGAGI come from the germline V gene. CDR3 size: 16 residues. The CDR3 loop reads CASSYAPPGQTYEQYF. CDR3 coding DNA: TGTGCCAGCAGTTACGCCCCACCGGGACAGACCTACGAGCAGTACTTC.

This clone showed up just once. The chain joins TRBV7-8 to TRBJ2-7, with TRBD1 identical over 7 bases. Germline-derived CDR1 and CDR2 are SGHVS and FQNEAQ. The CDR3 loop spans 18 amino acids. The V and J ends lost 5 bases and 3 bases, in that order; junction bases with no gene match: 19. The CDR3 coding sequence is TGTGCCAGCAGCCCGAGGGGACAGTCGGTCCGTGGATACTACGAGCAGTACTTC. Amino acids: CASSPRGQSVRGYYEQYF.

This chain connects TRBV5-1 to TRBJ2-7, with D maybe TRBD2 (6 bases). The CDR3 runs to 13 residues. Germline loops: CDR1 SGHRS, CDR2 YFSETQ. V lost 3 bases, J lost 1 base, and 8 bases lay in between. CDR3 residues: CASSWRGSYEQYF. CDR3 nucleotide sequence: TGCGCCAGCAGCTGGCGGGGATCCTACGAGCAGTACTTC. Full variable domain (remainder filled in from reference TRBV5-1 and TRBJ2-7): KAGVTQTPRYLIKTRGQQVTLSCSPISGHRSVSWYQQTPGQGLQFLFEYFSETQRNKGNFPGRFSGRQFSNSRSEMNVSTLELGDSALYLCASSWRGSYEQYFGPGTRLTVT.

The CDR3 loop reads CASSQDLTGSYSPLHF. CDR3 nucleotides: TGTGCCAGCAGCCAAGATCTTACGGGATCTTATTCACCCCTCCACTTT. The chain has TRBV4-2 and TRBJ1-6, with no clear D. The CDR3 loop spans 16 amino acids. V was clipped by 0 bases and J by 8 bases, with 14 bases between them. Germline V lookup: CDR1 LGHNA, CDR2 YNFKEQ.

V usage is TRBV29-1 and J usage is TRBJ2-7; D is perhaps TRBD1 or TRBD2 (5 bases each). Germline loops: CDR1 SQVTM, CDR2 ANQGSEA. Trimming shortened V by 3 bases and J by 2 bases, and 14 bases separated the two germline ends. The CDR3 consists of 14 residues. CDR3 sequence: CSVELQGRTYEQYF. The CDR3 nucleotides are TGCAGCGTTGAGCTTCAGGGACGCACCTACGAGCAGTACTTC.

The chain links TRBV4-1 to TRBJ2-7; TRBD1 matches 9 bases. V trimming: 0 bases; J trimming: 2 bases; junction bases outside the gene matches: 8. The germline gives CDR1 MGHRA, CDR2 YSYEKL. The CDR3 covers 17 residues. CDR3 bases: TGCGCCAGCAGCCAAGAGTTGTTGGGACAGGGAACCTACGAGCAGTACTTC. It encodes CASSQELLGQGTYEQYF.

The V and J genes are TRBV9 and TRBJ1-3; the match to TRBD1 covers 9 bases. Unmatched junction bases numbered 5, after V lost 3 bases and J lost 4 bases. The germline V gene has CDR1 SGDLS and CDR2 YYNGEE. This CDR3 spans 15 amino acids. The CDR3 loop is CASSARTGDGNTIYF. For the CDR3, the DNA is TGTGCCAGCAGCGCTAGGACAGGGGACGGAAACACCATATATTTT.

The V call is TRBV7-2, the J call TRBJ1-6; no definite D call. CDR1 is SGHTA and CDR2 is FQGNSA in the germline V gene. The germline V and J ends were trimmed by 5 bases and 0 bases, with 14 bases remaining between them. There are 17 residues in the CDR3. CDR3 sequence: CASSPMGSNSYNSPLHF. CDR3 DNA sequence: TGTGCCAGCAGCCCGATGGGGTCCAACTCCTATAATTCACCCCTCCACTTT.

The rearrangement links TRBV28 to TRBJ2-1; 11 nucleotides agree with TRBD2. CDR1 is MDHEN, CDR2 SYDVKM, per germline. This CDR3 comprises 18 residues. J was trimmed by 3 bases and V by 3 bases; bases with no gene match: 10. The CDR3 DNA follows: TGTGCCAGCAGTTTGGCCGGGCTAGCGGGAGGAAGCTACAATGAGCAGTTCTTC. This sequence encodes CASSLAGLAGGSYNEQFF.

This rearrangement joins TRBV24-1 to TRBJ2-7, with 10 positions matching TRBD2. The CDR3 contains 13 residues. V gave up 5 bases and J gave up 6 bases; unmatched junction bases: 3. CDR1 and CDR2 from the germline V gene are KGHDR and SFDVKD. The CDR3 region has the DNA TGTGCCACCAGTGCCCTAGCGGGGGCCGAGCAGTACTTC. Protein product: CATSALAGAEQYF.

The rearrangement links TRBV6-5 to TRBJ1-3, with no clear D. CDR1 is MNHEY and CDR2 is SVGAGI in the germline V gene. The CDR3 covers 16 residues. V lost 4 bases, J lost 0 bases, and 13 bases lay in between. CDR3 sequence reads: CASSSLSGRSGNTIYF. CDR3 DNA: TGTGCCAGCAGTTCTCTTTCTGGGCGCTCTGGAAACACCATATATTTT.

The rearrangement uses TRBV19 and TRBJ2-2; TRBD1 is a possible D gene (5 bases). Looked up from germline, CDR1 is LNHDA and CDR2 is SQIVND (reference sequence). The ends were cut back, 7 bases at V and 0 bases at J, with 6 bases in the middle. This CDR3 spans 13 amino acids. The DNA for the CDR3 is TGTGCCAGTAAGGGGACGAACACCGGGGAGCTGTTTTTT. It encodes CASKGTNTGELFF.

DNA of the CDR3: TGTGCCAGCAGCGTAGACCCCACGGGGGAGCTGTTTTTT. This translates into CASSVDPTGELFF. V is TRBV9 and J is TRBJ2-2; D not certain. CDR1 SGDLS and CDR2 YYNGEE come from the germline V gene. This CDR3 comprises 13 residues. V was clipped by 0 bases and J by 8 bases, with 8 bases between them.

CDR3 loop: CASSGDERGAEAFF. The CDR3, as DNA: TGTGCCAGCAGTGGGGACGAAAGGGGGGCTGAAGCTTTCTTT. This chain connects TRBV27 to TRBJ1-1, with TRBD1 as a possible D gene (6 bases). Per germline, CDR1 MNHEY and CDR2 SMNVEV (reference sequence). The CDR3 spans 14 residues. Deletions cut 5 bases from V and 6 bases from J, with 16 bases between.

The chain is built from TRBV11-1 and TRBJ2-1; D gene uncertain. Deletions cut 2 bases from V and 8 bases from J, with 4 bases between. CDR1 is SGHAT, CDR2 FQDESV, per germline (reference sequence). This CDR3 region has 11 residues. The CDR3 here is CASSLRDEQFF. In DNA form, the CDR3 reads TGTGCCAGCAGCTTAAGGGATGAGCAGTTCTTC. The full variable domain, rest sourced from reference TRBV11-1 and TRBJ2-1, is EAEVAQSPRYKITEKSQAVAFWCDPISGHATLYWYRQILGQGPELLVQFQDESVVDDSQLPKDRFSAERLKGVDSTLKIQPAELGDSAMYLCASSLRDEQFFGPGTRLTVL.

The chain links TRBV28 to TRBJ2-7; 9 bases map to TRBD2. J gave up 0 bases and V 2 bases, and 5 bases lay outside the gene matches. Germline values: CDR1 MDHEN, CDR2 SYDVKM. There are 16 residues in the CDR3. The CDR3 region is CASSLAGGGYSYEQYF. CDR3 DNA: TGTGCCAGCAGTTTAGCGGGAGGGGGGTACTCCTACGAGCAGTACTTC.

The sample holds one count of this clone. This chain joins TRBV5-4 and TRBJ1-1; D remains unclear. This CDR3 has 15 amino acids. Trimming stripped 3 bases from V and 4 bases from J, with 16 bases between. CDR1 and CDR2 (germline): SGHNT, YYREEE (reference sequence). Written as DNA, the CDR3 is TGTGCCAGCAGCTCGACCCCGGCCATGATCACTGAAGCTTTCTTT. As protein: CASSSTPAMITEAFF.